This TCR beta chain was captured in a study of blood T cell repertoires in COVID-19. Study-level information: In each case, the material was cDNA or gDNA derived from T cells, B-cell-depleted T cells, or PBMCs.

Authors' data handling: From reference gene primer amplification, estimates of nucleated cell counts were derived. Sequencing used immunoSEQ multiplex PCR; TCRdb keeps in-frame clones, though not all of them. V and J calls plus clone size are reproduced from that table; the DNA served to infer D and trimming. Of 100,000 to 150,000 clones in the sample, more than 70% are singletons; the top ten hold about 5.5%. CDR3 length: 13 amino acids. Germline CDR1 reads MNHEY; CDR2 reads SVGEGT. The V end lost 5 bases, the J end lost 9 bases, and 13 bases lay between the germline ends. Specimen: peripheral blood. This clonotype was obtained from an elderly man with active or convalescent COVID-19. The V call is TRBV6-2 or TRBV6-3, the J call TRBJ2-2; D remains unclear. The CDR3 DNA reads as TGTGCCAGCAGTGATCTAACCCCCCGGGAGCTGTTTTTT. Its translation is CASSDLTPRELFF.